This TCR beta chain was sequenced in a study of cytomegalovirus exposure and HLA in healthy donors. On the study more broadly: There were a few hundred genotyped donors. Of these, 75% to 85% fell in the genetic ancestry cluster associated with self-reported Caucasian donors.

Trimming left V 6 bases short and J 10 bases short, with 7 bases between. The CDR3 is 11 residues long. CDR1 MGHRA and CDR2 YSYEKL come from the germline V gene. As concerns this clone: What it recognizes is unknown.

Study results and caveats: Common viral pathogens (according to a later analysis) appeared linked to several of the most significant clusters. V- and J-gene trimming in TCR beta was tied to a missense DCLRE1C variant by an analysis performed later.

Amplification used 60 Vbeta primers and 13 Jbeta primers. Profiled with immunoSEQ multiplex PCR; TCRdb holds only in-frame clones, not every one. The sample yields roughly 160,000 clones, 75% to 90% seen once. The sample was PBMCs. The gene calls are TRBV4-1 and TRBJ1-6; D gene uncertain. The sequence was collected from a boy aged 2 to 10 in good health and CMV-seronegative. The CDR3 region is CASSSGSPLHF. The CDR3 DNA reads as TGCGCCAGCAGTTCGGGATCACCCCTCCACTTT.